The entry below describes one T cell receptor beta chain. Antigen unknown. Germline V gene data show CDR1 as LNHDA and CDR2 as SQIVND (reference sequence). This CDR3 is built from 12 residues. V lost 3 bases to trimming and J lost 3 bases, with 6 bases between them. This entry is derived from a study of T cell responses to AZD1222 COVID-19 vaccine. General study points: With dominance at 160-218 and 743-854, vaccine-associated CD4 TCRs spanned spike. Baseline serology detected seropositivity in only six or seven AZD1222 recipients. In a largely white British group with more females than males, clonal diversity was possibly underestimated.

Assay used: immunoSEQ multiplex PCR; TCRdb lists only in-frame clones, some missing. The sample lists roughly 200,000 clones; 85% to 95% were seen once. The TCR was taken from an adult in good health. The J gene is TRBJ2-7, the V gene TRBV19; the D is unclear. Specimen: peripheral blood, collected on day 0 of AZD1222 vaccination. The CDR3 loop is CASSIPHYEQYF. The CDR3 coding sequence is TGTGCCAGTAGTATCCCCCACTACGAGCAGTACTTC.